These T cell receptor beta chains were read from a single sample in a study of shared clonotypes between healthy human individuals. Here immunoSEQ multiplex PCR was the method, and the copy in TCRdb shows in-frame clones only, minus some. This sample has fewer than 1.4 million clones, with around 82% found just once. The sequenced sample was memory CD4+ T cells from PBMCs. These receptors were collected from a man younger than 35 in good health. Some clones in this sample may be carry-over from other donors' samples. CDR3s include the opening cysteine and the closing phenylalanine or tryptophan. D genes are given only for firm matches. Clone sizes are given selectively: once, few, many, or a class where the clone is expanded.

j_gene | abundance | v_gene | d_gene | CDR3aa | CDR3nt
TRBJ2-2 | - | TRBV7-2 | - | CASSLGYPANTGELFF | TGTGCCAGCAGCCTAGGGTATCCCGCAAACACCGGGGAGCTGTTTTTT
TRBJ2-1 | - | TRBV18 | TRBD2 | CASSPLAGFYNEQFF | TGTGCCAGCTCCCCCCTAGCGGGATTTTACAATGAGCAGTTCTTC
TRBJ2-4 | - | TRBV28 | TRBD1 | CASSTQGSQNIQYF | TGTGCCAGCAGCACACAGGGGAGCCAAAACATTCAGTACTTC
TRBJ1-1 | - | TRBV7-7 | - | CASSPQQLDTEAFF | TGTGCCAGCAGCCCTCAGCAGTTGGACACTGAAGCTTTCTTT
TRBJ1-5 | - | TRBV5-4 | - | CASSSDRFGPQHF | TGTGCCAGCAGTTCTGACAGGTTCGGGCCCCAGCATTTT
TRBJ1-1 | - | TRBV4-3 | - | CASSPSGQGGRAFF | TGCGCCAGCAGCCCTAGTGGTCAGGGAGGACGGGCTTTCTTT
TRBJ2-6 | - | TRBV5-6 | - | CASSLDGANVLTF | TGTGCCAGCAGCCTTGACGGGGCCAACGTCCTGACTTTC
TRBJ2-3 | - | TRBV5-1 | TRBD2 | CASRPEPGTSGSSTDTQYF | TGCGCCAGCAGACCCGAACCAGGGACTAGCGGGAGCAGCACAGATACGCAGTATTTT
TRBJ1-3 | - | TRBV18 | TRBD1 | CASSPMRQGSSPRNTIYF | TGTGCCAGCTCACCGATGAGACAGGGGAGTTCACCGCGGAACACCATATATTTT
TRBJ1-2 | once | TRBV13 | TRBD1 | CASSQRGQGLWGYTF | TGTGCCAGCAGCCAGAGAGGACAGGGTCTGTGGGGCTACACCTTC
TRBJ1-5 | many | TRBV5-6 | - | CASSFFQGDYQPQHF | TGTGCCAGCAGCTTTTTCCAGGGAGATTATCAGCCCCAGCATTTT
TRBJ2-1 | - | TRBV4-1 | TRBD2 | CASSQRDLGLAGPNEQFF | TGCGCCAGCAGCCAAAGGGATCTCGGACTAGCGGGACCCAATGAGCAGTTCTTC
TRBJ1-2 | - | TRBV9 | - | CASSVGQGGYTF | TGTGCCAGCAGCGTAGGGCAGGGTGGCTACACCTTC
TRBJ1-1 | few | TRBV5-1 | TRBD1 | CASSFKGTGDTEAFF | TGCGCCAGCAGCTTTAAAGGGACAGGCGACACTGAAGCTTTCTTT
TRBJ2-7 | - | TRBV11-2 | TRBD2 | CASRGLAGALGYEQYF | TGTGCCAGCAGGGGACTAGCGGGAGCTTTAGGCTACGAGCAGTACTTC
TRBJ1-5 | - | TRBV18 | - | CASSPSTHGLGNQPQHF | TGTGCCAGCTCACCATCAACACATGGGCTAGGTAATCAGCCCCAGCATTTT
TRBJ2-7 | - | TRBV28 | TRBD1 | CASSRTGPYEQYF | TGTGCCAGCAGTCGGACAGGCCCCTACGAGCAGTACTTC
TRBJ1-2 | once | TRBV7-9 | - | CASSPWTELDGYTF | TGTGCCAGCAGCCCCTGGACAGAGTTGGATGGCTACACCTTC
TRBJ2-6 | - | TRBV5-6 | - | CASSPTGLIIYSGANVLTF | TGTGCCAGCAGCCCAACCGGACTCATTATCTACTCTGGGGCCAACGTCCTGACTTTC
TRBJ2-2 | - | TRBV2 | TRBD2 | CASRASSGKSGELFF | TGTGCCAGCAGAGCCTCTAGCGGGAAGTCCGGGGAGCTGTTTTTT
TRBJ1-4 | many | TRBV9 | - | CASSVGGATNEKLFF | TGTGCCAGCAGCGTAGGGGGAGCAACTAATGAAAAACTGTTTTTT
TRBJ2-3 | - | TRBV5-7 | TRBD1 | CASSLVGQGFWDTQYF | TGTGCCAGCAGCTTGGTTGGACAGGGTTTCTGGGATACGCAGTATTTT
TRBJ2-7 | once | TRBV19 | TRBD2 | CASNSGASYEQYF | TGTGCCAGTAATAGCGGGGCCTCCTACGAGCAGTACTTC
TRBJ1-1 | many | TRBV18 | - | CASSPRTQGTEAFF | TGTGCCAGCTCACCAAGGACACAAGGCACTGAAGCTTTCTTT
TRBJ2-1 | - | TRBV11-3 | - | CASSLRTGYNEQFF | TGTGCCAGCAGCTTACGCACAGGGTACAATGAGCAGTTCTTC
TRBJ1-4 | - | TRBV7-9 | - | CASSLTQGIEKLFF | TGTGCCAGCAGCCTTACTCAGGGGATTGAAAAACTGTTTTTT
TRBJ1-6 | - | TRBV30 | - | CAWGGTYNSPLHF | TGTGCCTGGGGAGGAACCTATAATTCACCCCTCCACTTT
TRBJ1-4 | few | TRBV5-4 | - | CASRPEALSEKLFF | TGTGCCAGCAGACCGGAGGCCCTTTCCGAGAAACTGTTTTTT
TRBJ1-6 | - | TRBV9 | TRBD1 | CASSGQGGNSPLHF | TGTGCCAGCAGCGGACAGGGGGGTAATTCACCCCTCCACTTT
TRBJ2-1 | once | TRBV7-2 | - | CASSFLGGLTYNEQFF | TGTGCCAGCAGCTTTCTAGGGGGGTTGACCTACAATGAGCAGTTCTTC
TRBJ2-3 | few | TRBV7-2 | TRBD1 | CASSLSRGHTDTQYF | TGTGCCAGCAGCTTATCCAGGGGGCACACAGATACGCAGTATTTT
TRBJ2-7 | few | TRBV6-5 | - | CASSPDSLSYEQYF | TGTGCCAGCAGCCCAGACTCCCTCTCCTACGAGCAGTACTTC